This T cell receptor (beta chain) was retrieved from a study of human T cells and chemical hapten exposure. The wider study: Diphenylcyclopropenone, dosed weekly to the scalp, was given to patients throughout the roughly 25-week study. Reading of the patch tests, which applied 0.01% DPC to the upper back, occurred at 6 days. Alopecia areata, totalis or universalis affected patients, mainly female.

TCRdb passed the RACE reads through MiXCR, listing each CDR3 protein once. The table includes 150,000 to 200,000 distinct CDR3 sequences, almost 30% detected once. Unmatched junction bases numbered 10, after V lost 7 bases and J lost 10 bases. This CDR3 has 14 amino acids. CDR1 MDHEN and CDR2 SYDVKM come from the germline V gene. As to time point: pre-sensitization, week 0. Described treatment: therapeutic diphenylcyclopropenone sensitization with weekly scalp DPC. This receptor was taken from a woman in her twenties or thirties with alopecia areata. Some clones in this sample may be carry-over from other donors' samples. The sequencing used whole blood, collected in connection with sensitization to the hapten diphenylcyclopropenone (DPC). The chain joins TRBV28 to TRBJ1-6; 7 bases line up with TRBD1. The CDR3 nucleotides are TGTGCCAGCACCCCCTCGGACAGGAGGTCACCCCTCCACTTT. This sequence encodes CASTPSDRRSPLHF.